The rows below give T cell receptor beta chains drawn from one sample of a study of cytomegalovirus exposure and HLA in healthy donors. Clones were sequenced by immunoSEQ multiplex PCR, and TCRdb holds only the in-frame ones, with some missing. The sample lists tens of thousands of clones; less than 75% were seen once. The sample comprised PBMCs. These receptors originate from a middle-aged man in good health and CMV-seropositive. Both conserved end residues are part of each CDR3. A D gene is named only where the DNA matches it firmly. Size tells how often a clone was seen (once, few, many) or the class of an expanded clone, and some rows leave it out.

CDR3 protein	CDR3 DNA	clone size	J gene	D gene	V gene
CASSLWLSTGENTEAFF	TGCGCCAGCAGCTTGTGGTTGTCGACAGGGGAAAACACTGAAGCTTTCTTT	-	TRBJ1-1	TRBD1	TRBV5-1
CATSFTGGNQPQHF	TGTGCCACCAGCTTTACAGGGGGCAATCAGCCCCAGCATTTT	-	TRBJ1-5	TRBD1	TRBV15
CASTGNTEAFF	TGTGCCAGCACCGGGAACACTGAAGCTTTCTTT	-	TRBJ1-1	-	TRBV28
CASTSPHTGSYGYTF	TGTGCCAGCACCTCACCCCATACAGGGTCCTATGGCTACACCTTC	-	TRBJ1-2	-	TRBV28
CASSLGVWTRNSGELFF	TGCGCCAGCAGCTTGGGGGTTTGGACACGTAACTCCGGGGAGCTGTTTTTT	-	TRBJ2-2	-	TRBV5-1
CASSPMGAGTDTQYF	TGTGCCAGCAGCCCGATGGGGGCCGGCACAGATACGCAGTATTTT	once	TRBJ2-3	-	TRBV7-6
CASSVPPDNEQFF	TGTGCCAGCAGCGTACCCCCCGACAATGAGCAGTTCTTC	-	TRBJ2-1	-	TRBV9
CSVEGLAGGEQYF	TGCAGCGTTGAAGGACTAGCGGGAGGCGAGCAGTACTTC	-	TRBJ2-7	TRBD2	TRBV29-1
CASIFDRGYSGANVLTF	TGTGCCAGCATTTTCGACAGGGGATACTCTGGGGCCAACGTCCTGACTTTC	few	TRBJ2-6	TRBD1	TRBV2
CASRAPGLSYNEQFF	TGCGCCAGCAGGGCCCCGGGACTCTCCTACAATGAGCAGTTCTTC	-	TRBJ2-1	-	TRBV5-1
CAILTGDNRCYGYTF	TGCGCCATCCTGACAGGGGATAACCGATGCTATGGCTACACCTTC	-	TRBJ1-2	TRBD1	TRBV10-1
CASSLFGGNEQFF	TGCGCCAGCAGCTTGTTTGGGGGGAATGAGCAGTTCTTC	-	TRBJ2-1	-	TRBV5-1
CASSRTAEAFF	TGTGCCAGCAGCCGGACAGCTGAAGCTTTCTTT	-	TRBJ1-1	-	TRBV6-5
CASSFSQGTDTQYF	TGCGCCAGCAGCTTCTCACAGGGCACAGATACGCAGTATTTT	-	TRBJ2-3	-	TRBV5-1
CASSGLGWNQPQHF	TGTGCCAGTAGCGGACTAGGGTGGAATCAGCCCCAGCATTTT	-	TRBJ1-5	-	TRBV19
CATSGGLPYEQYF	TGTGCCACCAGCGGCGGACTTCCCTACGAGCAGTACTTC	-	TRBJ2-7	-	TRBV15
CSVHSGMNTEAFF	TGCAGCGTCCACAGCGGAATGAACACTGAAGCTTTCTTT	-	TRBJ1-1	-	TRBV29-1
CASSRISGNEQFF	TGCGCCAGCAGCCGCATTTCGGGGAATGAGCAGTTCTTC	-	TRBJ2-1	-	TRBV5-1
CASSEGSTDTQYF	TGCGCCAGCTCGGAGGGCAGCACAGATACGCAGTATTTT	-	TRBJ2-3	-	TRBV4-3
CASSAWAGGHLGTEELFF	TGTGCCAGCAGTGCCTGGGCGGGAGGGCATCTGGGCACCGAGGAGCTGTTTTTT	-	TRBJ2-2	TRBD2	TRBV7-9
CASSLIWGRFNADTEAFF	TGTGCCAGCAGCTTAATCTGGGGGCGCTTTAATGCGGACACTGAAGCTTTCTTT	-	TRBJ1-1	-	TRBV13
CASSPRERRTEAFF	TGTGCCAGTAGTCCCCGGGAAAGGAGGACTGAAGCTTTCTTT	-	TRBJ1-1	-	TRBV19
CASSRGTASSYGYTF	TGTGCCAGTAGTAGAGGGACAGCGAGTTCCTATGGCTACACCTTC	-	TRBJ1-2	TRBD1	TRBV19